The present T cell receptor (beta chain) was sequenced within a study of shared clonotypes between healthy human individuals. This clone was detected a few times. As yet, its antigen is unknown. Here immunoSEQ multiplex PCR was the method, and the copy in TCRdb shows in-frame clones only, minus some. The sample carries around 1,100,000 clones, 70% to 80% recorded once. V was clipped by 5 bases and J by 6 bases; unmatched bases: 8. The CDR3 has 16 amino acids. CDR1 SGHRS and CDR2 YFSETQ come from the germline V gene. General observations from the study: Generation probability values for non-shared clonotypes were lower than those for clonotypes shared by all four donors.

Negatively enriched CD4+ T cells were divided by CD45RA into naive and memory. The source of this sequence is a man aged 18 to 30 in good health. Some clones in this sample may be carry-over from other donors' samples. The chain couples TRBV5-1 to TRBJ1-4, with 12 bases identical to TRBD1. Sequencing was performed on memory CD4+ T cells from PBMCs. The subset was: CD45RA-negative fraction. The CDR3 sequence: CASRPGTGGVDEKLFF. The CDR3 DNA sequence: TGCGCCAGCAGACCCGGGACAGGGGGCGTCGATGAAAAACTGTTTTTT. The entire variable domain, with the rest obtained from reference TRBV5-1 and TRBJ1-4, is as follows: KAGVTQTPRYLIKTRGQQVTLSCSPISGHRSVSWYQQTPGQGLQFLFEYFSETQRNKGNFPGRFSGRQFSNSRSEMNVSTLELGDSALYLCASRPGTGGVDEKLFFGSGTQLSVL.